This T cell receptor (beta chain) emerged from a study of OX40 agonist ivuxolimab in advanced cancers. Trimming pared 0 bases from V and 4 bases from J, leaving 4 bases between. The CDR3 length is 13 residues. CDR1 and CDR2 from the germline V gene are SGDLS and YYNGEE. The protocol was immunoSEQ multiplex PCR, while the TCRdb copy is restricted to in-frame clones and leaves out a portion. The table has some 50,000 clones, over 75% seen once. The source was CD4+ or CD8+ T cells sorted from blood, collected in a trial of the OX40 agonist ivuxolimab. The sequence was obtained from an adult with an advanced solid tumor such as melanoma, head and neck, liver or kidney cancer. The genes are TRBV9 and TRBJ1-4; D gene unclear. CDR3 region: CASSVGINEKLFF. DNA for the CDR3: TGTGCCAGCAGCGTAGGGATTAATGAAAAACTGTTTTTT.